This TCR beta chain is from a study of blood T cell repertoires in COVID-19. Looking at the study overall: Sites across the United States, Italy and Spain contributed samples from acute and convalescent COVID-19. PBMCs, B-cell-depleted T cells, or T cells provided the cDNA or gDNA that made up the material.

Authors' methods: The assay estimated nucleated cells by amplifying reference gene primers. Profiled with immunoSEQ multiplex PCR; TCRdb holds only in-frame clones, not every one. D and trimming come from the DNA, and the V and J calls and clone size come from that table. This repertoire shows about 120,000 clones, 79% found once; its top ten account for approximately 3.9%. The V end lost 3 bases, the J end lost 5 bases, and 20 bases lay between the germline ends. The CDR3 is made up of 16 amino acids. Germline V CDR1 and CDR2: SGDLS, YYNGEE. Sequencing used peripheral blood. The source is a woman aged 80 or over with acute or convalescent COVID-19. J is TRBJ1-1 and V is TRBV9, with D possibly matching TRBD1 (5 bases). CDR3 protein: CASSAAGGAVGTEAFF. CDR3 coding DNA: TGTGCCAGCAGCGCCGCGGGCGGGGCGGTTGGTACTGAAGCTTTCTTT.